This T cell receptor (beta chain) was documented in a study of neurological immune-mediated disorders. At the level of the study: Of the roughly 35 patients with multiple sclerosis, roughly 30 had relapsing-remitting MS, whereas the remaining 3 had secondary progressive MS.

The cDNA was generated by 5'RACE with 10-nucleotide random UMIs. TCRdb independently ran MiXCR on the 5' RACE reads; one entry per CDR3 protein. The sample has about 52,000 distinct CDR3 sequences; roughly 3.5% are singletons. This clonotype has a count of ten or more. Its cognate antigen is unknown. General observations from the study: Levels of TCR clonal expansion peaked in HTLV-1-associated myelopathy and reached their lowest in multiple sclerosis, under those of healthy controls. When grouped phylogenetically, the repertoires of 18 of the 34 multiple sclerosis patients fell together in one related-CDR3 cluster, which is a possible signature.

Germline-derived CDR1 and CDR2 are SQVTM and ANQGSEA. This CDR3 is 13 amino acids long. Trimming removed 0 bases from V and 7 bases from J, with 10 bases in between. The clonotype originates from a young man with multiple sclerosis. The rearrangement links TRBV29-1 to TRBJ2-1; possibly TRBD1 for D (6 bases). Sequencing was carried out using PBMCs. CDR3 nucleotides: TGCAGCGTTGAAGAAGCAGGGGTGAATGAGCAGTTCTTC. Protein sequence: CSVEEAGVNEQFF.